This passage covers 11 T cell receptor beta chains from one sample sequenced in a study of blood T cell repertoires in COVID-19. Profiling relied on immunoSEQ multiplex PCR, and the TCRdb table lists in-frame clones only, not all of them. This sample has roughly 340,000 clones, with 91% found just once. The sample consisted of peripheral blood. These receptors all stem from a woman in her late teens or twenties who had recovered from COVID-19.

This clone has a single count. The J gene is TRBJ2-1, the V gene TRBV18, with 8 bases lining up with TRBD2. V was clipped by 0 bases and J by 6 bases; unmatched bases: 10. This CDR3 contains 17 residues. The germline V gene has CDR1 KGHSH and CDR2 LQKENI. CDR3 nucleotide sequence: TGTGCCAGCTCACCACCGAGGTCGCGGGAGGCGCGCAATGAGCAGTTCTTC. Translation gives CASSPPRSREARNEQFF.

The V call is TRBV5-1, the J call TRBJ1-6, with a tentative D call TRBD1 (5 bases). Germline V CDR1 and CDR2: SGHRS, YFSETQ. The CDR3 loop spans 15 amino acids. The V gene lost 4 bases and the J gene lost 8 bases, with 16 bases spanning the gap. This CDR3 reads CASSPFPGKDSPLHF. For the CDR3, the DNA is TGCGCCAGCAGCCCCTTTCCAGGGAAGGATTCACCCCTCCACTTT.

The chain is built from TRBV12-5 and TRBJ2-5; 7 bases agree with TRBD2. The J segment lost 2 bases and the V segment lost 5 bases, leaving 5 bases of the junction unmatched. Germline lookup yields CDR1 LGHNT and CDR2 FRNRAP. The CDR3 spans 14 residues. The CDR3 sequence is CASGPGLVQETQYF. CDR3 nucleotides: TGTGCTAGTGGTCCAGGACTAGTACAAGAGACCCAGTACTTC.

The rearrangement joins TRBV5-4 to TRBJ1-2; no clear D. Germline-derived CDR1 and CDR2 are SGHNT and YYREEE (reference sequence). This CDR3 spans 12 amino acids. Trimming pared 4 bases from V and 5 bases from J, leaving 9 bases between. The DNA of the CDR3 is TGTGCCAGCAGCGGAGAGTATTATGGCTACACCTTC. This codes for CASSGEYYGYTF.

The rearrangement uses TRBV27 and TRBJ1-2; possibly TRBD1 for D (5 bases). V shed 5 bases and J shed 4 bases, with 20 bases lying between them. This CDR3 has 16 residues. Germline assignment: CDR1 MNHEY and CDR2 SMNVEV (reference sequence). The CDR3 sequence: CASSPNRLSGFYGYTF. CDR3 DNA sequence: TGTGCCAGCAGTCCCAACCGTCTCTCAGGGTTCTATGGCTACACCTTC.

The rearrangement uses TRBV2 and TRBJ1-2; D is perhaps TRBD1 (6 bases). The V gene's germline CDR1 is SNHLY and CDR2 FYNNEI. This CDR3 contains 15 residues. The V gene lost 0 bases and the J gene lost 2 bases, with 10 bases spanning the gap. The CDR3 bases are TGTGCCAGCAGTGAAGCGCGGACAGACAACTATGGCTACACCTTC. This codes for CASSEARTDNYGYTF.

This clone has a handful of counts. The V call is TRBV7-6, the J call TRBJ2-3; D not resolved. From germline, CDR1 is SGHVS and CDR2 FNYEAQ. The CDR3 has 14 amino acids. Trimming took off 5 bases at V and 9 bases at J, with 18 bases between the two ends. The CDR3 coding sequence is TGTGCCAGCAGCCCACTGGGCACAGAAGACACGCAGTATTTT. Amino acids: CASSPLGTEDTQYF.

The chain employs TRBV30 and TRBJ2-4; 12 bases fit TRBD2. With 5 bases clipped from V and 4 bases from J, the junction kept 3 bases outside the gene matches. This CDR3 spans 14 amino acids. Germline V gene sequence: CDR1 GTSNPN, CDR2 SVGIG (reference sequence). The CDR3 DNA sequence: TGTGCCTGGCGGACTAGCGGGAATAAAAACATTCAGTACTTC. Protein product: CAWRTSGNKNIQYF.

The chain links TRBV5-1 to TRBJ2-7, with TRBD2 matching over 8 bases. The CDR3 has 16 residues. J gave up 3 bases and V 7 bases, and 15 bases lay outside the gene matches. Germline V gene lookup returns CDR1 SGHRS and CDR2 YFSETQ. For the CDR3, the DNA is TGCGCCAGCTCTCTTCCGGGGGGGGACGAGAACTACGAGCAGTACGTC. Translation: CASSLPGGDENYEQYV.

V usage is TRBV29-1 and J usage is TRBJ1-4; unclear D gene. V was trimmed by 7 bases and J by 2 bases, leaving 23 bases between them. This CDR3 comprises 17 residues. Germline V CDR1 and CDR2: SQVTM, ANQGSEA. CDR3 DNA sequence: TGCAGCGAGAGGCGCAGCCGGTACGACCCCACTAATGAAAAACTGTTTTTT. Translating it yields CSERRSRYDPTNEKLFF.

This clone was recorded a few times. V gene TRBV9 combines with J gene TRBJ1-3; 8 bases fit TRBD1. CDR1 and CDR2 from the germline V gene are SGDLS and YYNGEE. The CDR3 runs to 15 residues. V was pared by 3 bases and J by 3 bases, with 5 bases of the junction left unmatched. The CDR3 region has the DNA TGTGCCAGCAGCGAAGACGGACAGGGTGGAAACACCATATATTTT. Protein: CASSEDGQGGNTIYF.